The entry below gives a single TCR beta chain sequence along with its context. The entry originates in a study of blood T cell repertoires in COVID-19. Study as a whole: Acute and convalescent COVID-19 specimens originated in the United States, Italy and Spain. Nucleic acid was either cDNA or gDNA, and it came from T cells, B-cell-depleted T cells, or PBMCs.

The repertoire was sequenced with immunoSEQ multiplex PCR; TCRdb's copy has only in-frame clones and lacks some. The data show some 90,000 clones, less than 85% seen once. Germline CDR1 SGHDN, CDR2 FVKESK. The germline V and J ends were trimmed by 1 base and 3 bases, with 13 bases remaining between them. The CDR3 is made up of 16 amino acids. This clonotype was sampled from a human donor in a cohort sampled during active COVID-19. The J gene is TRBJ2-1, the V gene TRBV14, with D possibly being TRBD1 (5 bases). Sample: peripheral blood. In DNA, the CDR3 is TGTGCCAGCAGCCAAGTAACAGGTCTATACTACAATGAGCAGTTCTTC. The encoded protein is CASSQVTGLYYNEQFF.